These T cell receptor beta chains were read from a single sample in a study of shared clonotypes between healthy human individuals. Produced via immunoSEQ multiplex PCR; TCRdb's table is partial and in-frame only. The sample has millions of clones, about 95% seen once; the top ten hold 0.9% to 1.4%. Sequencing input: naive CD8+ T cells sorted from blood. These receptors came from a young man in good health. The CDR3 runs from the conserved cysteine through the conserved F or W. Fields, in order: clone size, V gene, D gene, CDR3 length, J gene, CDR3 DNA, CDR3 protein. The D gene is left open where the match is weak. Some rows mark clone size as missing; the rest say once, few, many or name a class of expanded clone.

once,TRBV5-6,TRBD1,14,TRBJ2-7,TGTGCCAGCAGCTCGGGGACAGGCTACTACGAGCAGTACTTC,CASSSGTGYYEQYF
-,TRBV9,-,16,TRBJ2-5,TGTGCCAGCAGCGTAAGACAGCGCTTAGGACAAGAGACCCAGTACTTC,CASSVRQRLGQETQYF
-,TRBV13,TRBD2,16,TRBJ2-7,TGTGCCAGCAGCCTCCGGGGTAGCGGGAGTTTAAGGGAGCAGTACTTC,CASSLRGSGSLREQYF
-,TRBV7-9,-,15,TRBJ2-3,TGTGCCAGCAGCTTAAGTAGGCCTTCCACAGATACGCAGTATTTT,CASSLSRPSTDTQYF
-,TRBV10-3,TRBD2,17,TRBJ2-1,TGTGCCATCAGTGGACGACCGCGGGAGGACTCCTACAATGAGCAGTTCTTC,CAISGRPREDSYNEQFF
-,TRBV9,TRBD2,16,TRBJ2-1,TGTGCCAGCAGCGATTTAGCGGGAGTTCCCTACAATGAGCAGTTCTTC,CASSDLAGVPYNEQFF
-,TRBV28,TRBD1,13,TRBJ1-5,TGTGCCAGCCGAACAGGGGTCAGTACATTGCAGCATTTT,CASRTGVSTLQHF
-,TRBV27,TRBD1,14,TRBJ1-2,TGTGCCAGCAGTTTGAGACAGGGAGTCTATGGCTACACCTTC,CASSLRQGVYGYTF
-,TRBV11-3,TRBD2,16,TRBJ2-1,TGTGCCAGCAGCTTTCTAGCGGGAGGGCCCTACAATGAGCAGTTCTTC,CASSFLAGGPYNEQFF
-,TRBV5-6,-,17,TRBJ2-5,TGTGCCAGCAGCATAGCGTTGGAGGGGGCGTACCAAGAGACCCAGTACTTC,CASSIALEGAYQETQYF
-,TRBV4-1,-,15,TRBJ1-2,TGCGCCAGCAGCCAGCACCAACAGGGCATCAATGGCTACACCTTC,CASSQHQQGINGYTF
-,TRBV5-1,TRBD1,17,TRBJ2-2,TGCGCCAGCAGCTTTCGCCGGGACAGATCGAACACCGGGGAGCTGTTTTTT,CASSFRRDRSNTGELFF
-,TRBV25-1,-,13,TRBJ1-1,TGTGCCAGCAGTGAGGGCTTCGGGACCGAAGCTTTCTTT,CASSEGFGTEAFF
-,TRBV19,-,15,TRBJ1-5,TGTGCCAGTAGTCCTTATCAGGGTAACAATCAGCCCCAGCATTTT,CASSPYQGNNQPQHF
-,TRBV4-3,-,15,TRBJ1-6,TGCGCCAGCAGCCAAGAAGAGGGGCGAGTGGCACCCCTCCACTTT,CASSQEEGRVAPLHF
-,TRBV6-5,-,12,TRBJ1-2,TGTGCCAGCAGTTACTCGGGCAGCATCTACACCTTC,CASSYSGSIYTF
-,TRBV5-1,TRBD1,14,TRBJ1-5,TGCGCCAGCAGCGCAACAGGGGGCAATCAGCCCCAGCATTTT,CASSATGGNQPQHF
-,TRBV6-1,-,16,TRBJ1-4,TGTGCCAGCAGTGACGGGGACATGCCAACTAATGAAAAACTGTTTTTT,CASSDGDMPTNEKLFF
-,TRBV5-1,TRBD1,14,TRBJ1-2,TGCGCCAGCAGCTTGCGGGACAGGGTAGATGGCTACACCTTC,CASSLRDRVDGYTF
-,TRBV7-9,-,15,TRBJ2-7,TGTGCCAGCAGCTTAGCCCAGGGAACCCGCTACGAGCAGTACTTC,CASSLAQGTRYEQYF
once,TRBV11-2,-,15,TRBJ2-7,TGTGCCAGCAGCCATTCGTCCGGGCCTTCCTACGAGCAGTACTTC,CASSHSSGPSYEQYF
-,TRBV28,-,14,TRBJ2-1,TGTGCCAGCAGTTTGGGGGCACTCTACAATGAGCAGTTCTTC,CASSLGALYNEQFF
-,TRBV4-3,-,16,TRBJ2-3,TGCGCCAGCAGCTCTGGCCACGGCGGGACCACAGATACGCAGTATTTT,CASSSGHGGTTDTQYF